This TCR beta chain was identified during a study of shared clonotypes between healthy human individuals. Notes on the study in general: The genetic and exposure-history diversity represented was limited by few donors. Measured sharing among donors was expected to vary with sequencing depth.

The study ran the assay at deep level. How the authors handled the data: Filtering differed, since immunoSEQ gave only junction sequences and no quality scores. This table comes from immunoSEQ multiplex PCR, and its TCRdb copy is limited to in-frame clones, with some not included. That table gives V, J and clone size, and the DNA gave D and trimming. The table lists more than 1,200,000 clones, about 98.5% of them singletons. CDR3 length equals 15 residues. The germline V gene encodes CDR1 SGDLS and CDR2 YYNGEE. V dropped 0 bases and J dropped 1 base, with 11 bases sitting between them. Points on this clone: Its antigen is still unknown.

The V call is TRBV9, the J call TRBJ2-7, with D hard to call. Input material: naive CD4+ T cells sorted from blood. Regarding subset: CD45RA+ positively selected. The sequence was obtained from a man aged 25 to 40 in good health. CDR3 nucleotide sequence: TGTGCCAGCAGCGTAGGATTCACCGAGTCCTACGAGCAGTACTTC. Protein sequence: CASSVGFTESYEQYF.